Given below is one T cell receptor beta chain in context. V lost 6 bases to trimming and J lost 0 bases, with 15 bases between them. CDR3 length: 16 amino acids. This entry comes from a study of T-cell reconstitution after alpha-beta-depleted transplantation in children. As it was prepared, the TCRbeta library received unique molecular identifiers. TCRdb re-called the PCR reads through MiXCR, storing one row per CDR3 protein. The sample has around 410,000 distinct CDR3 sequences, under 13% seen once. The V gene is TRBV12-3 or TRBV12-4, the J gene TRBJ1-3; D may be TRBD1 (6 bases). Sequenced here: PBMCs from the stem cell graft donor, sampled from the stem cell graft. The sequence was collected from a human donor who donated a stem cell graft to a child with acute myeloid leukemia. The CDR3 nucleotides are TGTGCCAGCAGACCCGCGGGGGCGCACTCTGGAAACACCATATATTTT. Its protein is CASRPAGAHSGNTIYF.